Detailed here is one TCR beta chain. The antigen is not known. In every patient, relapse followed autologous stem cell transplantation, while exposure to brentuximab vedotin differed. Sequencing used immunoSEQ multiplex PCR; TCRdb keeps in-frame clones, though not all of them. The sample lists tens of thousands of clones, around 71% occurring once. The data stem from a study of PD-1 blockade in classical Hodgkin lymphoma. General observations from the study: CD4+ TCR diversity, unlike CD8+, climbed significantly by C4D1. Relapsed/refractory patients reportedly had lower baseline diversity than newly diagnosed patients. Initiation of nivolumab under 1 year after ASCT led to exclusion of patients.

The sequenced sample was peripheral blood mononuclear cells (PBMCs), obtained before the second cycle of nivolumab. The TCR comes from a human donor with classical Hodgkin lymphoma.

The CDR3 loop is CASSLLTTATEAFF. The DNA of the CDR3 is TGTGCCAGCAGTTTATTAACCACTGCGACTGAAGCTTTCTTT. The rearrangement joins TRBV28 to TRBJ1-1; D not resolved. Trimming removed 1 base at V and 5 bases at J, with 11 bases between. The germline V gene has CDR1 MDHEN and CDR2 SYDVKM. There are 14 residues in the CDR3. Using reference TRBV28 and TRBJ1-1 for the parts outside the CDR3, the full variable domain is DVKVTQSSRYLVKRTGEKVFLECVQDMDHENMFWYRQDPGLGLRLIYFSYDVKMKEKGDIPEGYSVSREKKERFSLILESASTNQTSMYLCASSLLTTATEAFFGQGTRLTVV.